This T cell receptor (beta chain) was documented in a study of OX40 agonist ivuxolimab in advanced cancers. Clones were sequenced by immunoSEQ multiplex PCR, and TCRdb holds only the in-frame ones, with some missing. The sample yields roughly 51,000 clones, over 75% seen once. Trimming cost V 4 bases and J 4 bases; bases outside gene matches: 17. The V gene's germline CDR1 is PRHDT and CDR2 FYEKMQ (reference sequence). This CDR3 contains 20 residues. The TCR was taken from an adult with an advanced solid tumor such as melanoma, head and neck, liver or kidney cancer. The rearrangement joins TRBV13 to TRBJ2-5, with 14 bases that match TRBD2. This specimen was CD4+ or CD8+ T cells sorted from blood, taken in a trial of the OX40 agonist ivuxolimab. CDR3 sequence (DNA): TGTGCCAGCAGCTCCTACACCAGGACTAGCGGGAGGACTGGGGTAGAGACCCAGTACTTC. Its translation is CASSSYTRTSGRTGVETQYF.